This paragraph reports one T cell receptor (beta chain). Its specificity is not known. The study drew the donors from its approximately 130-subject validation cohort, separate from the roughly 710-subject first cohort. These data are taken from a study of cytomegalovirus exposure and HLA in healthy donors. Study-wide results and caveats: Clusters of TCRs from the first cohort tended to co-occur in the 120 or so validation repertoires (as a later analysis found). Across donors, most TCRs were seen rarely, yet some public ones were widespread.

Assay used: immunoSEQ multiplex PCR; TCRdb lists only in-frame clones, some missing. The table includes 200,000 to 300,000 clones, more than 75% detected once. Sequencing input: PBMCs. The source is a woman aged 25 to 39 in good health and CMV-seropositive.

The CDR3 loop is CASRTGQGATEAFF. Written as DNA, the CDR3 is TGTGCCAGCAGAACAGGACAGGGGGCGACTGAAGCTTTCTTT. The chain employs TRBV27 and TRBJ1-1; the match to TRBD1 covers 11 bases. Germline CDR1 is MNHEY and CDR2 is SMNVEV (reference sequence). J lost 5 bases, V lost 6 bases, and 5 bases had no gene match. CDR3 length: 14 amino acids.